The T cell receptor (beta chain) under discussion was sequenced for a study of T-cell memory formation after mild COVID-19. Study-level findings and limits: Within pre-infection memory, some responding clones were found, suggesting cross-reactive memory joined.

Germline trimming cut 6 bases from V and 6 bases from J; bases unmatched to any gene: 6. CDR1 is SGHDT and CDR2 is YYEEEE in the germline V gene. The CDR3 runs 14 residues. TCRdb reprocessed the 5' RACE reads via MiXCR and lists one record per CDR3 protein. The table lists hundreds of thousands of distinct CDR3 sequences, approximately 18% of them singletons, with about 12% in the top ten. About this clonotype: As yet, its antigen is unknown.

The V call is TRBV5-6, the J call TRBJ1-6; TRBD1 matches 7 bases. Sequencing was done on a sample of PBMCs or a T cell subset sorted from them (not recorded which). This receptor was obtained from an adult woman who had mild COVID-19 (a few samples of this study predate the infection). Cell type and time point are not known. CDR3 bases: TGTGCCAGCACCCAGGGGGGCTCTAATTCACCCCTCCACTTT. Amino acids: CASTQGGSNSPLHF.